The source of this TCR beta chain is a study of T cell responses to AZD1222 COVID-19 vaccine. About this clone itself: Antigen specificity is unknown.

Germline V gene lookup returns CDR1 LGHNT and CDR2 FRNRAP. The CDR3 runs 13 residues. Trimming shortened V by 1 base and J by 7 bases, and 8 bases separated the two germline ends. The repertoire was sequenced with immunoSEQ multiplex PCR; TCRdb's copy has only in-frame clones and lacks some. The top ten hold roughly 6.6% of the sample, which has roughly 50,000 clones, about 74% seen once. Findings and limits, study-wide: The donors showed a predominance of white British ancestry and of females, with possible underestimation of clonal diversity. Baseline seropositives among AZD1222 recipients totaled only five to seven.

Sequencing was performed on peripheral blood, taken on day 0 of AZD1222 vaccination. The genes are TRBV12-5 and TRBJ2-1, with TRBD1 as a possible D gene (5 bases). This TCR was recovered from an adult in good health. CDR3 region: CASGLGGENEQFF. The CDR3 nucleotides are TGTGCTAGTGGTTTGGGGGGCGAAAATGAGCAGTTCTTC. Complete variable domain (other parts from reference TRBV12-5 and TRBJ2-1): DARVTQTPRHKVTEMGQEVTMRCQPILGHNTVFWYRQTMMQGLELLAYFRNRAPLDDSGMPKDRFSAEMPDATLATLKIQPSEPRDSAVYFCASGLGGENEQFFGPGTRLTVL.